Listed here are 13 T cell receptor beta chains from one sample, sequenced in a study of vaccination effects on CD4 cells after COVID-19. Within the ViraFEST assay, antigen-specific CD4+ T cells underwent expansion with viral peptide pools prior to sequencing. A roughly 10-day culture period preceded the isolation of CD4+ T cells. Negative nucleocapsid antibody tests before and after vaccination confirmed no previous SARS-CoV-2 infection. Their cognate antigens are unknown. Assay: immunoSEQ multiplex PCR; the TCRdb copy retains only in-frame clones and omits some. The sample includes 55,000 to 80,000 clones, over 65% seen only once; the top ten take roughly 4%. The material was CD4+ T cells from PBMCs cultured with HCoV-OC43 spike peptides, obtained before COVID-19 vaccination. Subset meaning: HCoV-OC43 spike overlapping peptide pool stimulation. The receptors derive from a human donor who received a COVID-19 vaccine.

This clone has a handful of counts. The V gene is TRBV5-1, the J gene TRBJ2-2, with D possibly matching TRBD1 (6 bases). The ends were cut back, 4 bases at V and 4 bases at J, with 14 bases in the middle. Germline V CDR1 and CDR2: SGHRS, YFSETQ. There are 15 residues in the CDR3. The CDR3, as DNA: TGCGCCAGCAGCGCCGTGACAGGTTCCACCGGGGAGCTGTTTTTT. Amino acids: CASSAVTGSTGELFF.

This clone has just a few counts. The chain carries TRBV2 and TRBJ2-5, with 9 bases identical to TRBD1. V shed 6 bases and J 5 bases; nucleotides not matched to a gene: 7. The CDR3 is 14 residues long. Looked up from germline, CDR1 is SNHLY and CDR2 is FYNNEI. The CDR3 spells CASSPQGQGETQYF. CDR3 nucleotides: TGTGCCAGCAGCCCCCAGGGACAGGGTGAGACCCAGTACTTC. Complete variable domain (other parts from reference TRBV2 and TRBJ2-5): EPEVTQTPSHQVTQMGQEVILRCVPISNHLYFYWYRQILGQKVEFLVSFYNNEISEKSEIFDDQFSVERPDGSNFTLKIRSTKLEDSAMYFCASSPQGQGETQYFGPGTRLLVL.

The table lists this clone with a count of one. This chain joins TRBV6-1 and TRBJ1-2; perhaps TRBD1 as D (5 bases). The CDR3 runs to 16 residues. CDR1 is MNHNS and CDR2 is SASEGT in the germline V gene. The germline V and J ends were trimmed by 0 bases and 6 bases, with 17 bases remaining between them. CDR3 in amino acids: CASSEASARAGHGYTF. For the CDR3, the DNA is TGTGCCAGCAGTGAAGCGTCCGCCAGGGCTGGACATGGCTACACCTTC.

The rearrangement links TRBV7-2 to TRBJ1-5; tentative D call: TRBD1 (5 bases). V was cut by 1 base and J by 3 bases, with 13 bases left in between. Germline values: CDR1 SGHTA, CDR2 FQGNSA. This CDR3 contains 16 residues. The CDR3 DNA sequence: TGTGCCAGCAGCTTAGGGGCAGGGTGGGACAATCAGCCCCAGCATTTT. Its protein product is CASSLGAGWDNQPQHF.

The chain recombines TRBV3-1 (or the pseudogene TRBV3-2) with TRBJ2-1; unclear D gene. The CDR3 contains 12 residues. The germline V and J ends were trimmed by 1 base and 10 bases, with 8 bases remaining between them. The germline V gene encodes CDR1 LGHDT and CDR2 YNNKEL (reference sequence). The CDR3 is CASSQAGPEQFF. CDR3 nucleotide sequence: TGTGCCAGCAGCCAAGCTGGCCCCGAGCAGTTCTTC.

This chain joins TRBV7-2 and TRBJ2-3; unclear D gene. CDR1 is SGHTA and CDR2 is FQGNSA in the germline V gene. This CDR3 contains 12 residues. V gave up 3 bases and J gave up 5 bases, with 6 bases separating them. CDR3 sequence: CASSFLQDTQYF. The CDR3, as DNA: TGTGCCAGCAGCTTCCTGCAAGATACGCAGTATTTT.

This chain joins TRBV3-1 (or the pseudogene TRBV3-2) and TRBJ2-1; D gene uncertain. CDR3 length: 17 residues. The ends were cut back, 1 base at V and 1 base at J, with 14 bases in the middle. Germline assignment: CDR1 LGHDT and CDR2 YNNKEL (reference sequence). CDR3 coding DNA: TGTGCCAGCAGCCAAGGGGTGGTATCGGGTTCCTACAATGAGCAGTTCTTC. This sequence encodes CASSQGVVSGSYNEQFF.

The rearrangement uses TRBV7-6 and TRBJ2-5; D is undetermined. Germline V gene lookup returns CDR1 SGHVS and CDR2 FNYEAQ. The CDR3 consists of 12 residues. Trimming cost V 1 base and J 5 bases, with 5 bases left between them. The CDR3: CASSLGQETQYF. The DNA for the CDR3 is TGTGCCAGCAGCTTAGGCCAGGAGACCCAGTACTTC.

The chain couples TRBV21-1 to TRBJ1-1; the DNA was not compared with TRBD1, the D call given in the table. TRBV21-1 is a listed pseudogene. This CDR3 comprises 15 residues. This CDR3 reads CASSAGQGFNTEAFF. The CDR3 DNA follows: TGTGCCAGCAGCGCCGGGCAGGGGTTCAACACTGAAGCTTTCTTT.

V is TRBV1 and J is TRBJ2-7; the D call of TRBD1 is as the table states it, not checked on the DNA. TRBV1 is marked as a pseudogene. The CDR3 covers 18 residues. CDR3 loop: CTSSQDSGDRGRPYEQYV. The CDR3 coding sequence is TGCACCAGCAGCCAAGATTCAGGGGACAGGGGCCGTCCCTACGAGCAGTACGTC.

V gene TRBV19 combines with J gene TRBJ1-3, with D possibly matching TRBD1 (5 bases). The germline V and J ends were trimmed by 7 bases and 0 bases, with 13 bases remaining between them. Germline V lookup: CDR1 LNHDA, CDR2 SQIVND (reference sequence). The CDR3 contains 15 residues. The CDR3 region is CASTSDTNSGNTIYF. The DNA for the CDR3 is TGTGCCAGTACCTCGGACACTAACTCTGGAAACACCATATATTTT. The entire variable domain, with the rest obtained from reference TRBV19 and TRBJ1-3, is as follows: DGGITQSPKYLFRKEGQNVTLSCEQNLNHDAMYWYRQDPGQGLRLIYYSQIVNDFQKGDIAEGYSVSREKKESFPLTVTSAQKNPTAFYLCASTSDTNSGNTIYFGEGSWLTVV.

V is TRBV21-1 and J is TRBJ2-2; TRBD2, the table's D call, was not compared with the DNA. TRBV21-1 is a pseudogene. This CDR3 has 14 amino acids. The CDR3 protein is CASRTQVRTGELFF. CDR3 bases: TGTGCCAGCCGGACTCAGGTGCGCACCGGGGAGCTGTTTTTT.

This clone has a handful of counts. The rearrangement links TRBV5-6 to TRBJ1-6; D is ambiguous. Germline lookup yields CDR1 SGHDT and CDR2 YYEEEE. Trimming removed 0 bases from V and 8 bases from J, with 6 bases in between. This CDR3 has 13 residues. CDR3 in amino acids: CASSLEPDSPLHF. DNA of the CDR3: TGTGCCAGCAGCTTGGAGCCGGATTCACCCCTCCACTTT.